This T cell receptor (beta chain) came from a study of CD8 T cells in Susac syndrome. In the study overall: When their blood was taken, patients with Susac syndrome were therapy-naive, taking corticosteroids, or taking intravenous immunoglobulin alone.

An amount of RNA that ranged from roughly 0.5 to 1 ug was reverse transcribed with random hexamers. One entry per CDR3 protein results from TCRdb running MiXCR on the immunoSEQ multiplex PCR reads. The top ten clones hold around 0.15% of a sample with roughly 75,000 distinct CDR3 sequences, around 93% of them seen once. Sequencing of TCR beta was undertaken in CD8+ and CD4+ T cells derived from blood. Each Susac syndrome patient had definite or probable disease by recently defined criteria. The TCR originated in a human donor with Susac syndrome. The material sequenced was CD4+ T cells from PBMCs.

Written as DNA, the CDR3 is TGTGCCTGGAGTGTACTATTACAGGGTGGAGAGCAGTACTTC. Amino acids: CAWSVLLQGGEQYF. The gene calls are TRBV30 and TRBJ2-7; a weak D match, TRBD1 (6 bases). This CDR3 has 14 amino acids. Germline CDR1 GTSNPN, CDR2 SVGIG (reference sequence). V was clipped by 0 bases and J by 7 bases, with 16 bases between them.